These T cell receptor beta chains were read from a single sample in a study of naive and memory T cell subsets. MiXCR, applied by TCRdb to the UMI-ligation and nested PCR reads, yields one record per CDR3 protein. The sample consists of about 150,000 distinct CDR3 sequences, about 20% of them appearing once. Material: naive CD4+ T cells from blood. These receptors came from a human donor in good health. CDR3s include the opening cysteine and the closing phenylalanine or tryptophan. D genes are given only for firm matches. Expanded clones are given a class, and other clones once, few, many or no size at all.

CDR3: CASKGRTDTQYF
DNA: TGTGCCAGCAAAGGCCGCACAGATACGCAGTATTTT
J: TRBJ2-3
V: TRBV2
D: -
size: -

CDR3: CASSSGQNPDTQYF
DNA: TGTGCCAGCAGCTCGGGACAGAACCCAGATACGCAGTATTTT
J: TRBJ2-3
V: TRBV7-3
D: TRBD1
size: -

CDR3: CASLGSKPWEQYF
DNA: TGTGCCAGCCTGGGGAGCAAACCTTGGGAGCAGTACTTC
J: TRBJ2-7
V: TRBV28
D: -
size: once

CDR3: CASSDRGTGAGELFF
DNA: TGTGCCAGCAGCGACAGAGGGACAGGGGCCGGGGAGCTGTTTTTT
J: TRBJ2-2
V: TRBV7-2
D: TRBD1
size: few

CDR3: CASSSDRADQETQYF
DNA: TGTGCCAGCAGCTCGGACAGGGCTGACCAAGAGACCCAGTACTTC
J: TRBJ2-5
V: TRBV6-5
D: TRBD1
size: -

CDR3: CSARGQRNQPQHF
DNA: TGCAGTGCTAGAGGGCAGAGAAATCAGCCCCAGCATTTT
J: TRBJ1-5
V: TRBV20-1
D: -
size: few

CDR3: CASRGGGEQFF
DNA: TGTGCCAGCAGGGGGGGGGGTGAGCAGTTCTTC
J: TRBJ2-1
V: TRBV2
D: TRBD2
size: -

CDR3: CASSQTSGIYEQYF
DNA: TGTGCCAGCAGCCAGACTAGCGGGATCTACGAGCAGTACTTC
J: TRBJ2-7
V: TRBV12-3/TRBV12-4
D: TRBD2
size: many

CDR3: CASSPRLAGPQETQYF
DNA: TGCGCCAGCAGCCCCAGACTAGCGGGCCCCCAAGAGACCCAGTACTTC
J: TRBJ2-5
V: TRBV5-1
D: TRBD2
size: -

CDR3: CASSPLAGTDTQYF
DNA: TGTGCCAGCAGTCCTCTAGCGGGCACAGATACGCAGTATTTT
J: TRBJ2-3
V: TRBV12-3/TRBV12-4
D: TRBD2
size: few